These T cell receptor beta chains were read from a single sample in a study of CD4+ T cells in melanoma. The table came from immunoSEQ multiplex PCR; TCRdb's copy has only in-frame clones and leaves some out. Here the sample spans over 100,000 clones, about 92% being singletons. What was sequenced was peripheral blood. The receptors originated from a human donor with melanoma. CDR3s include the opening cysteine and the closing phenylalanine or tryptophan. D genes are given only for firm matches. Size tells how often a clone was seen (once, few, many) or the class of an expanded clone, and some rows leave it out.

v_call,d_call,j_call,clone_size,cdr3_aa
TRBV28,TRBD1,TRBJ1-4,.,CASSFRAGGEKLFF
TRBV11-2,.,TRBJ1-4,.,CASSLASGNLNEKLFF
TRBV5-4,TRBD1,TRBJ1-2,.,CASSLGQGEYGYTF
TRBV7-3,.,TRBJ2-2,.,CASSTVDTGELFF
TRBV27,.,TRBJ2-5,.,CASSMTPGHAKTQYF
TRBV4-1,.,TRBJ1-5,few,CASSQDGRGKGQPQHF
TRBV7-9,.,TRBJ2-5,.,CASSLGQIRLGTQYF
TRBV19,.,TRBJ2-7,once,CASSIGGDSSYEQYF
TRBV7-3,.,TRBJ2-1,once,CASSLDAYNEQFF
TRBV18,.,TRBJ2-5,once,CASSLEWRETQYF
TRBV6-1,TRBD1,TRBJ1-3,.,CASSEQEGASGNTIYF
TRBV1,.,TRBJ2-1,.,CTSRSAGLADNEQFF
TRBV2,.,TRBJ1-2,.,CASSPGDYGCTF
TRBV2,.,TRBJ1-1,.,CASSSEVGTEAFF
TRBV5-4,TRBD1,TRBJ1-5,few,CASSLAGTGRTQHF
TRBV5-4,TRBD2,TRBJ2-1,.,CASSLIAGASNEQFF
TRBV29-1,.,TRBJ2-7,.,CSVALTGREQYF
TRBV28,TRBD1,TRBJ2-2,.,CASSLTGVNTGELFF
TRBV7-9,.,TRBJ2-2,.,CASSLKTGELFF
TRBV6-5,.,TRBJ1-2,.,CASSISGTTGYTF
TRBV19,TRBD1,TRBJ2-7,.,CASRGTGSYEQYF
TRBV2,.,TRBJ1-2,.,CASSGDSNYGYTF
TRBV7-6,.,TRBJ2-3,.,CASSLERRGDTQYF
TRBV25-1,.,TRBJ2-7,.,CASTPDLSYEQYF
TRBV7-2,.,TRBJ1-5,.,CASSSTRGNQPQHF
TRBV29-1,TRBD2,TRBJ2-1,.,CSVSMGSAGGRNEQFF
TRBV4-1,TRBD2,TRBJ2-7,.,CASSQIHSGPYEQYF
TRBV9,TRBD2,TRBJ2-4,.,CASSEGLAGEPAKNIQYF
TRBV28,TRBD1,TRBJ1-5,few,CASRTDRGGNQPQHF
TRBV27,.,TRBJ2-7,few,CASSLVPPGQGKSSYEQYF
TRBV27,TRBD1,TRBJ2-3,.,CASATRNRGPDTQYF
TRBV11-2,.,TRBJ2-3,.,CASSLAGAPDTQYF
TRBV9,.,TRBJ2-3,.,CASSPRADTQYF
TRBV7-6,.,TRBJ2-1,.,CASSLGLGSYNEQFF
TRBV4-3,.,TRBJ1-4,.,CASGRDGNEKLFF
TRBV18,.,TRBJ1-2,.,CASSPRADGYTF
TRBV7-9,TRBD1,TRBJ2-6,.,CASSGWVRTGAGANVLTF
TRBV7-9,.,TRBJ2-2,.,CASSLRGPTNTGELFF
TRBV27,TRBD2,TRBJ2-1,once,CASSLGGSPYNEQFF
TRBV19,.,TRBJ1-1,.,CASSLWTALNTEAFF
TRBV28,.,TRBJ2-1,.,CASSLIGEQFF
TRBV6-6,.,TRBJ1-5,.,CASIPGQGYDQPQHF
TRBV5-6,.,TRBJ1-2,.,CASSREGIYGYTF
TRBV28,TRBD1,TRBJ2-7,.,CASANRGSYEQYF
TRBV28,.,TRBJ2-7,.,CASSFPRDEQYF
TRBV4-1,.,TRBJ1-4,.,CASSQSFPGTVNEKLFF